This T cell receptor beta chain was sequenced in a study of response to subunit inactivated influenza vaccine. Study results and caveats: Each seasonal influenza vaccination recruits few new T cells, the authors suggested.

CDR3 size: 17 residues. CDR1 and CDR2 from the germline V gene are MGHRA and YSYEKL. Trimming removed 0 bases at V and 1 base at J, with 13 bases between. This clonotype was observed a handful of times. The antigen is not known. One entry per CDR3 protein results from TCRdb running MiXCR on the RT-PCR reads. The sample lists roughly 170,000 distinct CDR3 sequences; around 9% were seen once. The sequencing here drew on non-naive T cells sorted from PBMCs, taken on the day of vaccination. This TCR was recovered from a man aged 50-59 years who received an inactivated influenza vaccine. The V gene is TRBV4-1, the J gene TRBJ1-5; D gene unclear. The CDR3 region has the DNA TGCGCCAGCAGCCAAGAAATGAGAGGATTAAGCAATCAGCCCCAGCATTTT. Translated, it gives CASSQEMRGLSNQPQHF.